The entry below gives a single T cell receptor beta chain sequence along with its context. Its target is not known. The entry originates in a study of beta chain features in type 1 diabetes. Across the whole study: Across every sample, about 110 million sorted cells were examined in total. Study-level results: It was not settled here whether HLA type affects TCRB rearrangement.

The authors reverse transcribed all of the isolated RNA, so sequencing captured expressed TCRB transcripts. Profiled with immunoSEQ multiplex PCR; TCRdb holds only in-frame clones, not every one. Of just over 450,000 clones in the sample, approximately 31% were seen once. This CDR3 has 13 amino acids. Germline CDR1 is GTSNPN and CDR2 is SVGIG (reference sequence). V was shortened by 4 bases and J by 4 bases, with 10 bases between the two germline ends. Post-sort purity exceeded 95% for all sorted populations. The chain carries TRBV30 and TRBJ2-2; D call uncertain. The sequenced material came from naive CD4+ T cells from blood. The clonotype was recovered from a man younger than 35 in good health. DNA for the CDR3: TGTGCCTGGAAGGTAGCATCCACCGGGGAGCTGTTTTTT. This sequence encodes CAWKVASTGELFF.